A selection of T cell receptor beta chains follows, all from one sample in a study of T cell responses to AZD1222 COVID-19 vaccine. Profiling relied on immunoSEQ multiplex PCR, and the TCRdb table lists in-frame clones only, not all of them. The repertoire holds 100,000 or so clones, with under 95% as singletons. Material: peripheral blood, obtained on day 0 of AZD1222 vaccination. Receptors were obtained from an adult in good health. CDR3s include the opening cysteine and the closing phenylalanine or tryptophan. D genes are given only for firm matches. Rows give clone size only sometimes, using once, few, many, or a class for an expanded clone.

j_call d_call v_call clone_size cdr3_aa cdr3_nt
TRBJ2-2 . TRBV5-1 . CASSLDRGVDTGELFF TGCGCCAGCAGCTTGGATAGGGGGGTGGACACCGGGGAGCTGTTTTTT
TRBJ2-1 TRBD1 TRBV29-1 . CSVEKTGGYNEQFF TGCAGCGTTGAAAAGACAGGGGGATACAATGAGCAGTTCTTC
TRBJ2-1 . TRBV3-1/TRBV3-2 once CASSHSGGPGDEQFF TGTGCCAGCAGTCATTCCGGGGGGCCTGGGGATGAGCAGTTCTTC
TRBJ2-7 TRBD2 TRBV7-9 once CASRELAGSYEQYF TGTGCCAGCAGGGAACTAGCGGGGTCATACGAGCAGTACTTC
TRBJ2-7 TRBD2 TRBV3-1/TRBV3-2 . CASSQRGPLLAGGPYEQYF TGTGCCAGCAGCCAACGCGGACCCCTACTAGCGGGAGGGCCCTACGAGCAGTACTTC
TRBJ2-1 . TRBV12-2 once CASRLMGLGYNEQFF TGTGCAAGTCGCTTAATGGGACTAGGCTACAATGAGCAGTTCTTC
TRBJ2-3 . TRBV5-1 . CASSFSGTESDTQYF TGCGCCAGCAGCTTCTCCGGGACCGAATCCGATACGCAGTATTTT
TRBJ2-2 . TRBV9 . CASERQANTGELFF TGTGCCAGCGAGAGACAGGCGAACACCGGGGAGCTGTTTTTT
TRBJ2-7 TRBD1 TRBV5-6 . CASSLGGRGLYEQYF TGTGCCAGCAGCCTGGGAGGCAGGGGGCTTTACGAGCAGTACTTC
TRBJ2-2 . TRBV3-1/TRBV3-2 . CASSPKVYANTGELFF TGTGCCAGCAGCCCCAAGGTTTATGCGAACACCGGGGAGCTGTTTTTT
TRBJ2-7 TRBD1 TRBV28 . CASSSPGQGGLEQYF TGTGCCAGCAGTTCGCCGGGACAGGGGGGCCTCGAGCAGTACTTC
TRBJ1-1 . TRBV5-5 once CASSLDSLNTEAFF TGTGCCAGCAGCTTAGACAGTCTGAACACTGAAGCTTTCTTT
TRBJ2-3 . TRBV9 . CASSVKGTTDTQYF TGTGCCAGCAGCGTAAAGGGTACCACAGATACGCAGTATTTT
TRBJ2-3 . TRBV24-1 . CATSDRGKDTQYF TGTGCCACCAGTGATCGGGGAAAAGATACGCAGTATTTT
TRBJ1-4 . TRBV6-6 . CASSSGPRTTNEKLFF TGTGCCAGCAGTTCCGGGCCTCGTACAACTAATGAAAAACTGTTTTTT
TRBJ2-5 TRBD1 TRBV5-1 . CASTLGTAQETQYF TGCGCCAGCACCCTAGGGACAGCCCAAGAGACCCAGTACTTC
TRBJ1-1 . TRBV5-1 . CASSLRTVNTEAFF TGCGCCAGCAGCCTCAGGACGGTGAACACTGAAGCTTTCTTT
TRBJ1-5 . TRBV19 . CASRRDGNQPQHF TGTGCCAGTAGAAGGGATGGCAATCAGCCCCAGCATTTT
TRBJ1-2 TRBD1 TRBV6-5 few CASIPTGGYSSYTF TGTGCCAGCATCCCAACAGGGGGCTATAGTAGCTACACCTTC
TRBJ2-1 TRBD2 TRBV9 . CASSFIPGTSKDEQFF TGTGCCAGCAGCTTCATACCCGGGACTAGCAAAGATGAGCAGTTCTTC
TRBJ2-1 . TRBV5-4 . CASSPPKTSSYNEQFF TGTGCCAGCAGCCCCCCCAAGACAAGCTCCTACAATGAGCAGTTCTTC
TRBJ1-1 . TRBV7-2 . CASSLHGRDTEAFF TGTGCCAGCAGCTTACATGGAAGGGACACTGAAGCTTTCTTT
TRBJ2-7 TRBD1 TRBV7-3 . CASSQGGLGLYEQYF TGTGCCAGCAGCCAAGGGGGCCTCGGGCTGTACGAGCAGTACTTC
TRBJ2-3 . TRBV19 once CASSVGTISTDTQYF TGTGCCAGTAGTGTTGGGACCATCAGCACAGATACGCAGTATTTT
TRBJ2-5 TRBD2 TRBV4-1 . CASSQGGLAETQYF TGCGCCAGCAGCCAGGGCGGACTAGCGGAGACCCAGTACTTC
TRBJ1-5 . TRBV4-2 . CASSQEEGYSNQPQHF TGTGCCAGCAGCCAAGAGGAGGGATATAGCAATCAGCCCCAGCATTTT
TRBJ2-1 . TRBV5-1 . CASNSRRDSSYNEQFF TGCGCCAGCAACTCCCGACGGGATTCCTCCTACAATGAGCAGTTCTTC
TRBJ1-1 TRBD1 TRBV27 . CASSSLGTGNTEAFF TGTGCCAGCAGTTCCCTCGGGACAGGGAACACTGAAGCTTTCTTT